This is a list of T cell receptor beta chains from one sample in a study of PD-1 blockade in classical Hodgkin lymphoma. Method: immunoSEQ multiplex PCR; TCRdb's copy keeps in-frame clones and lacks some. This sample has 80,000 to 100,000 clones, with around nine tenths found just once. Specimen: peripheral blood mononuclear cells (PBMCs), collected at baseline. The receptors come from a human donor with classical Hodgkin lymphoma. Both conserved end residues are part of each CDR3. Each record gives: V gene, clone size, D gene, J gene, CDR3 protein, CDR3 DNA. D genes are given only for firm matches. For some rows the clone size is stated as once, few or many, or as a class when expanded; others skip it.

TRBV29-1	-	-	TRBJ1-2	CSADTLGIYGYTF	TGCAGCGCAGATACTCTTGGGATCTATGGCTACACCTTC
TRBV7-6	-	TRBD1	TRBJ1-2	CASSHRGSPYGYTF	TGTGCCAGCAGTCACAGGGGATCCCCCTATGGCTACACCTTC
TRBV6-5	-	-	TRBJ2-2	CASSPRSGELFF	TGTGCCAGCAGCCCTAGGTCGGGGGAGCTGTTTTTT
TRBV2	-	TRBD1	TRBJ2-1	CASSENLRGQGANEQFF	TGTGCCAGCAGTGAGAATCTAAGAGGACAGGGAGCCAATGAGCAGTTCTTC
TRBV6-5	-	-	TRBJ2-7	CASSYSKGRAYEQYF	TGTGCCAGCAGTTACTCGAAGGGCCGTGCCTACGAGCAGTACTTC
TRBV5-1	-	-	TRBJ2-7	CASSWGDRTYEQYF	TGCGCCAGCAGCTGGGGGGACAGAACCTACGAGCAGTACTTC
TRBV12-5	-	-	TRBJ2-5	CASGLVVGGGGETQYF	TGTGCTAGTGGTTTGGTAGTCGGGGGTGGGGGCGAGACCCAGTACTTC
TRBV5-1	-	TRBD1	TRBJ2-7	CASRMTGTYEQYF	TGCGCCAGCAGGATGACAGGGACCTACGAGCAGTACTTC
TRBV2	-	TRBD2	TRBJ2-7	CASSDPGLAVTYEQYF	TGTGCCAGCAGTGACCCGGGACTAGCGGTAACCTACGAGCAGTACTTC
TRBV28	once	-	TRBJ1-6	CASSSMPGQRNSPLHF	TGTGCCAGCAGTTCAATGCCGGGACAACGGAATTCACCCCTCCACTTT
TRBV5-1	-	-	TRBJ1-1	CASSLVGANTEAFF	TGCGCCAGCAGCTTGGTGGGGGCAAACACTGAAGCTTTCTTT
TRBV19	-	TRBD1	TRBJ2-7	CASSSAGGSSYEQYF	TGTGCCAGTAGTTCAGCAGGGGGCTCATCCTACGAGCAGTACTTC
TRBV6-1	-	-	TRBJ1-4	CASSEAGGYVAKLFF	TGTGCCAGCAGTGAAGCGGGGGGTTACGTGGCAAAACTGTTTTTT
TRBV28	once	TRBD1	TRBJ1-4	CASSLPTGGDEKLFF	TGTGCCAGCAGTCTACCGACAGGGGGCGATGAAAAACTGTTTTTT
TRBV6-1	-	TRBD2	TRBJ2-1	CASSGGVVAGGPDEQFF	TGTGCCAGCAGTGGGGGGGTGGTAGCGGGAGGGCCAGATGAGCAGTTCTTC
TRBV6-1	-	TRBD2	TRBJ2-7	CASSESLAGRGQYF	TGTGCCAGCAGTGAAAGTCTAGCGGGTAGGGGGCAGTACTTC
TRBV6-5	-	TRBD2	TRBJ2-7	CASSDRLAGDF	TGTGCCAGCAGTGACCGACTAGCGGGAGACTTC
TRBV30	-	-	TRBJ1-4	CAWSRDFSNEKLFF	TGTGCCTGGAGTCGGGACTTTTCTAATGAAAAACTGTTTTTT
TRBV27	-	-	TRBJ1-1	CASLRWTEAFF	TGTGCCAGCCTTCGTTGGACTGAAGCTTTCTTT
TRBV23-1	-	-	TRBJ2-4	CASSQWGARLILLAKNIQYF	TGCGCCAGCAGTCAATGGGGGGCACGATTGATATTGCTAGCCAAAAACATTCAGTACTTC
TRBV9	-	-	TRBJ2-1	CASSLGERVVSYNEQFF	TGTGCCAGCAGCCTCGGGGAGAGGGTCGTCTCCTACAATGAGCAGTTCTTC
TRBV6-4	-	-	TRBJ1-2	CASSDPPGTRTF	TGTGCCAGCAGTGACCCCCCGGGGACTCGGACCTTC
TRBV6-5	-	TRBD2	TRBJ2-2	CASRTGLASPGELFF	TGTGCCAGCAGGACGGGACTAGCGAGCCCCGGGGAGCTGTTTTTT
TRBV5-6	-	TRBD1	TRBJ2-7	CASSGTGYEQYF	TGTGCCAGCAGCGGGACAGGCTACGAGCAGTACTTC
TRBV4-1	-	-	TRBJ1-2	CASSQGPGRAPYGYTF	TGCGCCAGCAGCCAAGGCCCCGGCAGGGCCCCCTATGGCTACACCTTC
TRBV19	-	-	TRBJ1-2	CASSIDGAGASYGYTF	TGTGCCAGTAGTATAGACGGGGCAGGGGCTAGCTATGGCTACACCTTC
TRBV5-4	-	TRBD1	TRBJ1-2	CASSLVRDRDGYTF	TGTGCCAGCAGCTTGGTAAGAGACAGGGATGGCTACACCTTC
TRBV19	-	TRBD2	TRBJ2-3	CATQLSGTSVDTQYF	TGTGCCACTCAATTATCCGGGACTAGTGTTGATACGCAGTATTTT
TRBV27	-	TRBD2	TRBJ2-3	CASSLSRLLAGGSDTQYF	TGTGCCAGCAGTTTATCGCGCCTACTAGCGGGAGGTTCGGATACGCAGTATTTT
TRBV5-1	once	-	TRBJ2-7	CASSFQASGLPYEQYF	TGCGCCAGCAGCTTCCAAGCATCGGGACTCCCCTACGAGCAGTACTTC
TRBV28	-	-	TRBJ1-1	CASRGGGSHTEAFF	TGTGCCAGCAGGGGTGGGGGGTCTCACACTGAAGCTTTCTTT
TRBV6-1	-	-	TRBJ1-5	CASSEIGGNQPQHF	TGTGCCAGCAGTGAAATTGGGGGAAATCAGCCCCAGCATTTT
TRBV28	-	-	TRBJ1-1	CASSLCTNGALNTEAFF	TGTGCCAGCAGTTTATGCACAAACGGGGCTTTGAACACTGAAGCTTTCTTT
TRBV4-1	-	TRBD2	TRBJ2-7	CASSQGGLAAYEQYF	TGCGCCAGCAGCCAGGGGGGACTAGCGGCCTACGAGCAGTACTTC
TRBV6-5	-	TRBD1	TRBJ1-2	CASSPIRGANYGYTF	TGTGCCAGCAGTCCCATCAGGGGGGCAAACTATGGCTACACCTTC